These T cell receptor beta chains were read from a single sample in a study of cytomegalovirus exposure and HLA in healthy donors. Repertoires were generated with immunoSEQ multiplex PCR, while TCRdb's copy carries only in-frame clones and drops some. Among about 300,000 clones listed, around nine tenths were seen once. The material sequenced was PBMCs. These receptors originate from a woman aged 18 to 35 in good health and CMV-seronegative. Each CDR3 is given with its conserved first and last residue. D genes are given only for firm matches. Rows may omit the clone size; those that give it use once, few, many or a size class.

.,TRBV5-1,TRBD1,TRBJ1-1,TGCGCCAGCAGCGGGGACAGGGAGAACACTGAAGCTTTCTTT,CASSGDRENTEAFF
.,TRBV9,.,TRBJ1-1,TGTGCCAGCAGTGCTGTTGACTGGAACACTGAAGCTTTCTTT,CASSAVDWNTEAFF
few,TRBV27,.,TRBJ2-6,TGTGCCAGCCCGGGGTGGGACCGCGCGGGACTCGGGGCCAACGTCCTGACTTTC,CASPGWDRAGLGANVLTF
.,TRBV30,.,TRBJ2-5,TGTGCCTGCTCCATGCTCGGGGGGCAGGAGACCCAGTACTTC,CACSMLGGQETQYF
few,TRBV2,.,TRBJ1-5,TGTGCCAGCAGGCAGGAGGATTTGGCCCAGCATTTT,CASRQEDLAQHF
.,TRBV28,.,TRBJ1-6,TGTGCCAGCAGTTTAGGACAGAATAATTCACCCCTCCACTTT,CASSLGQNNSPLHF
.,TRBV6-6,.,TRBJ2-5,TGTGCCAGCAGCCGCCAAGAGACCCAGTACTTC,CASSRQETQYF
.,TRBV5-4,.,TRBJ2-7,TGTGCCAGCAGCCACGGACAGCTACCCTACGAGCAGTACTTC,CASSHGQLPYEQYF
.,TRBV6-5,TRBD1,TRBJ1-5,TGTGCCAGCAGTCCCTCGGACAGGGGGCCTCAGCCCCAGCATTTT,CASSPSDRGPQPQHF
.,TRBV7-8,TRBD2,TRBJ2-1,TGTGCCAGCAGCTTAGGGCTAGCGGGAGGATTTGATGAGCAGTTCTTC,CASSLGLAGGFDEQFF
.,TRBV29-1,.,TRBJ1-2,TGCAGCGTTGACAGGTCAGCTAACTATGGCTACACCTTC,CSVDRSANYGYTF
once,TRBV10-1,.,TRBJ2-7,TGCGCCAGCAAGACAGCTACGGCCTACGAGCAGTACTTC,CASKTATAYEQYF
few,TRBV5-1,.,TRBJ1-1,TGCGCCAGCAGCTTAGGGGACTCGGAGGCTTTCTTT,CASSLGDSEAFF
.,TRBV9,.,TRBJ1-5,TGTGCCAGCAGCGTAAGTTCCAGGGAGGGGCAGCCCCAGCATTTT,CASSVSSREGQPQHF
.,TRBV19,.,TRBJ2-7,TGTGCCAGTAGCACTAGCAGGGCCTACGAGCAGTACTTC,CASSTSRAYEQYF
.,TRBV4-3,TRBD1,TRBJ2-5,TGCGCCAGCAGCCAAGGGGACAGGGGACGTCCCACCCAGTACTTC,CASSQGDRGRPTQYF
.,TRBV5-6,.,TRBJ1-1,TGTGCCAGCAGCGACGGGATTGTGGACACTGAAGCTTTCTTT,CASSDGIVDTEAFF
.,TRBV28,TRBD1,TRBJ1-5,TGTGCCAGCAGTTTTGGGGACAGGGGTACCAATCAGCCCCAGCATTTT,CASSFGDRGTNQPQHF
.,TRBV6-5,TRBD1,TRBJ1-1,TGTGCCAGCAGTTACTTAGGGGGCAACACTGAAGCTTTCTTT,CASSYLGGNTEAFF
.,TRBV5-1,.,TRBJ2-5,TGCGCCAGCACACCAGGGGTGGACCAAGAGACCCAGTACTTC,CASTPGVDQETQYF
.,TRBV6-5,TRBD2,TRBJ2-7,TGTGCCAGCAGTCCGGCTAGCGGAACCTACGAGCAGTACTTC,CASSPASGTYEQYF
.,TRBV6-4,TRBD1,TRBJ1-4,TGTGCCAGCAGTGTGGTGTCAGGGGGGAATGAAAAACTGTTTTTT,CASSVVSGGNEKLFF
.,TRBV2,TRBD1,TRBJ2-7,TGTGCCAGCAGTGAACAGGGGGTAGGGTCCTCCGAGCAGTACTTC,CASSEQGVGSSEQYF
.,TRBV19,TRBD1,TRBJ2-7,TGTGCCAGTAGACGGAGACAGGGCAGCTCCTACGAGCAGTACTTC,CASRRRQGSSYEQYF
.,TRBV2,.,TRBJ2-5,TGTGCCAGCAGTGGGGGCAGGGAAGAGACCCAGTACTTC,CASSGGREETQYF
.,TRBV29-1,.,TRBJ2-6,TGCAGCGTTGCGGGGGATGTGGCTGGGGCCAACGTCCTGACTTTC,CSVAGDVAGANVLTF
.,TRBV28,TRBD2,TRBJ2-1,TGTGCCAGCAGTTCCTCAGCGGGAGGTCGAAATGAGCAGTTCTTC,CASSSSAGGRNEQFF
.,TRBV2,TRBD2,TRBJ2-7,TGTGCCAGCAGCGCTTCGGTAGCGGGAGTGGCCTACGAGCAGTACTTC,CASSASVAGVAYEQYF
.,TRBV5-1,TRBD1,TRBJ1-1,TGCGCCAGCAGCTTGGACGGACAGGGGAACACTGAAGCTTTCTTT,CASSLDGQGNTEAFF
.,TRBV4-1,.,TRBJ1-1,TGCGCCAGCAGTCGAACTGCGTTGGCTGAAGCTTTCTTT,CASSRTALAEAFF
.,TRBV6-1,TRBD1,TRBJ2-7,TGTGCCAGCAGTGATTACAGGACAGGCATCGACGAGCAGTACTTC,CASSDYRTGIDEQYF
.,TRBV9,.,TRBJ2-7,TGTGCCAGCAGCGGGACAGATACCTACGAGCAGTACTTC,CASSGTDTYEQYF
.,TRBV11-2,TRBD1,TRBJ1-2,TGTGCCAGCAGCTCTTACAGGGGGCGGGGAGGTGGCTACACCTTC,CASSSYRGRGGGYTF
.,TRBV7-3,TRBD2,TRBJ2-2,TGTGCCAGCAGCTTGCGTGGGCTAGCGGGAGGGGTTACCGGGGAGCTGTTTTTT,CASSLRGLAGGVTGELFF
.,TRBV9,.,TRBJ2-7,TGTGCCAGCAGCGTAGGTACAGGGTTCCACGAGCAGTACTTC,CASSVGTGFHEQYF
.,TRBV11-2,TRBD1,TRBJ2-1,TGTGCCAGCAGCTCCAGGAAGGGACAGGGGGCTGGTGAGCAGTTCTTC,CASSSRKGQGAGEQFF
once,TRBV10-3,.,TRBJ1-5,TGTGCCATCAGTGACAGGGGAGGCAATCAGCCCCAGCATTTT,CAISDRGGNQPQHF
.,TRBV14,.,TRBJ1-2,TGTGCCAGCAGCCAAGACCGAGCTAACTATGGCTACACCTTC,CASSQDRANYGYTF
.,TRBV6-1,.,TRBJ1-5,TGTGCCAGCAGTGAAGCTATATTAGGGGCGTATCAGCCCCAGCATTTT,CASSEAILGAYQPQHF
.,TRBV4-1,TRBD2,TRBJ2-1,TGCGCCAGCAGCCAAAGGACTAGCGGGAGTATCGGTGAGCAGTTCTTC,CASSQRTSGSIGEQFF
.,TRBV28,.,TRBJ2-6,TGTGCCAGCAGTTTTAACCTAGGGGGAGCTGGGGCCAACGTCCTGACTTTC,CASSFNLGGAGANVLTF
.,TRBV5-1,.,TRBJ2-5,TGCGCCAGCAGCCCTGTGGTGGGTAGCGAAGAGACCCAGTACTTC,CASSPVVGSEETQYF
.,TRBV11-2,.,TRBJ2-7,TGTGCCAGCAGGCCGTCATCCGGGACCTACGAGCAGTACTTC,CASRPSSGTYEQYF
.,TRBV11-3,.,TRBJ2-3,TGTGCCAGCAGCCCCACGCAGGTAGATACGCAGTATTTT,CASSPTQVDTQYF
.,TRBV10-3,TRBD1,TRBJ2-1,TGTGCCATCAGCGTTGGGACAGGGACCTACAATGAGCAGTTCTTC,CAISVGTGTYNEQFF